This T cell receptor (beta chain) emerged from a study of cytomegalovirus exposure and HLA in healthy donors. The PCR contained 60 Vbeta and 13 Jbeta primers. Data came from immunoSEQ multiplex PCR; TCRdb stores just in-frame clones and leaves some out. The table lists some 120,000 clones, about 60% of them singletons. Broader study findings: According to an earlier analysis, most TCR beta V segments yielded productive rearrangements about 90% or about 30% of the time. Reportedly, diagnosis of cytomegalovirus status by the classifier showed high specificity and sensitivity. The study flagged around 150 TCR beta chains as cytomegalovirus-associated.

This clone appeared a few times. The antigen remains unidentified. This same CDR3 is encoded by further DNA sequences in the sample. The sample comprised PBMCs. This TCR came from a young woman in good health and CMV-seronegative.

The CDR3 sequence is CASSLTGGDTEAFF. The CDR3, as DNA: TGTGCCAGCAGCTTAACCGGGGGGGACACTGAAGCTTTCTTT. This chain joins TRBV7-3 and TRBJ1-1; weak D call: TRBD1 (5 bases). V lost 0 bases, J lost 3 bases, and 8 bases lay in between. Germline V gene lookup returns CDR1 SGHTA and CDR2 FQGTGA. The CDR3 sequence is 14 residues long. The full variable domain, rest sourced from reference TRBV7-3 and TRBJ1-1, is GAGVSQTPSNKVTEKGKYVELRCDPISGHTALYWYRQSLGQGPEFLIYFQGTGAADDSGLPNDRFFAVRPEGSVSTLKIQRTERGDSAVYLCASSLTGGDTEAFFGQGTRLTVV.